This T cell receptor (beta chain) was profiled in a study of long-term antiretroviral therapy in people with HIV. The length of the CDR3 is 15 residues. CDR1 and CDR2 from the germline V gene are SGHRS and YFSETQ. The V and J ends lost 2 bases and 3 bases, in that order; junction bases with no gene match: 6. The assay used was immunoSEQ (version v3.0), run at survey level. Libraries were prepared by immunoSEQ multiplex PCR; TCRdb keeps only in-frame clonotypes and omits some of them. Counted here are 8,500 to 9,500 clones, approximately 80% occurring once; the ten biggest clones make up about 15%. The sequences come from unsorted PBMCs, collected 0.4 years before starting antiretroviral therapy. This receptor was identified in a young man with HIV. This sequence joins TRBV5-1 and TRBJ1-1, with TRBD1 matching over 8 bases. CDR3 coding DNA: TGCGCCAGCAGCTTCAGACAGGGGAGGGACACTGAAGCTTTCTTT. Its protein is CASSFRQGRDTEAFF.